The entry below gives a single T cell receptor (beta chain) sequence along with its context. Its matching antigen is unknown. The sample originates from a study of OX40 agonist ivuxolimab in advanced cancers. Study in general: The study treated patients with ivuxolimab, an agonistic anti-OX40 (CD134) antibody.

Findings and caveats of the study: Clonal expansion from baseline to week 6 occurred in both CD4+ and CD8+ T cells. On average, a greater number of expanded clones characterised CD8+ T cells relative to CD4+.

Assay used: immunoSEQ multiplex PCR; TCRdb lists only in-frame clones, some missing. The sample consists of some 80,000 clones, 65% to 90% of them appearing once. The sequenced sample was CD4+ or CD8+ T cells sorted from blood, obtained in a trial of the OX40 agonist ivuxolimab. The clonotype was recovered from an adult with an advanced solid tumor such as melanoma, head and neck, liver or kidney cancer.

The CDR3 here is CASSSGTGNEKLFF. The DNA of the CDR3 is TGTGCCAGCAGCTCCGGGACAGGGAATGAAAAACTGTTTTTT. The rearrangement uses TRBV7-2 and TRBJ1-4; 9 nucleotides align to TRBD1. The CDR3 spans 14 residues. Germline trimming cut 4 bases from V and 5 bases from J; bases unmatched to any gene: 2. Per the germline V gene, CDR1 is SGHTA and CDR2 is FQGNSA.